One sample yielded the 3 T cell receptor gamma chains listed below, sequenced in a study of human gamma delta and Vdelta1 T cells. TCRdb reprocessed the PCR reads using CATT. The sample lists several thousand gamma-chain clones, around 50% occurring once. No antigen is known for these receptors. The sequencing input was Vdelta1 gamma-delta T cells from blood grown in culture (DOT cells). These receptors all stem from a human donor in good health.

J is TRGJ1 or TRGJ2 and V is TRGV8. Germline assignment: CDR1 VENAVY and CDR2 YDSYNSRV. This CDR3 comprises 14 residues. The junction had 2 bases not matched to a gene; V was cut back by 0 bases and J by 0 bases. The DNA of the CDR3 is TGTGCCACCTGGGATAGGCCGAATTATTATAAGAAACTCTTT. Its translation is CATWDRPNYYKKLF.

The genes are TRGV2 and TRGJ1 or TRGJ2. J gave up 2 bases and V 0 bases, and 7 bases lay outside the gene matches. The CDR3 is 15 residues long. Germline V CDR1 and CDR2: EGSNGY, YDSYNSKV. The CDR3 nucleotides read TGTGCCACCTGGGACGGGCCGCTAGATTATTATAAGAAACTCTTT. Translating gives CATWDGPLDYYKKLF.

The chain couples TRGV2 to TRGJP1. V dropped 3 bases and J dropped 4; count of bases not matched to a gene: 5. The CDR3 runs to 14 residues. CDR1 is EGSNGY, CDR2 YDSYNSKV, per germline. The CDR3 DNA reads TGTGCCACCTGGGACCCGTTCACTGGTTGGTTCAAGATATTT. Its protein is CATWDPFTGWFKIF.